This is a list of T cell receptor beta chains from one sample in a study of blood T cell repertoires in COVID-19. Assay: immunoSEQ multiplex PCR; the TCRdb copy retains only in-frame clones and omits some. The table lists 83,000 or so clones, around 79% of them singletons. The sequencing input was peripheral blood. These receptor sequences come from a woman older than 75 with acute or convalescent COVID-19. Each CDR3 is given with its conserved first and last residue. The order of the fields is clone size, D gene, J gene, V gene, CDR3 protein, CDR3 DNA. D genes are given only for firm matches. The size entry is marked missing in some rows and otherwise reads once, few, many or a size class.

>once|TRBD2|TRBJ2-7|TRBV7-2
CASSLPQQRESSYEQYF
TGTGCCAGCAGCTTACCTCAGCAGCGGGAGAGCTCCTACGAGCAGTACTTC
>-|TRBD2|TRBJ2-1|TRBV7-2
CASSFYTGTTLPNEQFF
TGTGCCAGCAGCTTTTACACCGGGACTACTCTACCCAATGAGCAGTTCTTC
>-|TRBD1|TRBJ1-1|TRBV25-1
CASSDFGIKRGQGREAFF
TGTGCCAGCAGTGATTTCGGGATTAAGAGGGGACAGGGTCGAGAAGCTTTCTTT
>-|TRBD2|TRBJ2-1|TRBV6-5
CASSTGLADNEQFF
TGTGCCAGCAGCACAGGACTAGCAGACAATGAGCAGTTCTTC
>-|-|TRBJ2-7|TRBV10-3
CAIRGQSYEQYF
TGTGCCATCAGGGGACAATCCTACGAGCAGTACTTC
>-|-|TRBJ1-2|TRBV4-1
CASSQGQNYGYTF
TGCGCCAGCAGCCAGGGACAAAACTATGGCTACACCTTC
>-|TRBD1|TRBJ1-2|TRBV5-4
CASSPEGQGYGYTF
TGTGCCAGCAGCCCTGAGGGACAGGGGTATGGCTACACCTTC
>once|-|TRBJ1-5|TRBV6-5
CASSVRAGNQPQHF
TGTGCCAGCTCGGTCAGGGCGGGCAATCAGCCCCAGCATTTT
>-|TRBD2|TRBJ2-5|TRBV24-1
CATSLSGRAQETQYF
TGTGCCACCAGTCTCAGCGGGAGGGCCCAAGAGACCCAGTACTTC
>-|TRBD1|TRBJ1-5|TRBV6-6
CASSEHGQVYQPQHF
TGTGCCAGCAGTGAGCACGGACAGGTTTATCAGCCCCAGCATTTT
>-|TRBD2|TRBJ2-5|TRBV29-1
CSVVPSGVETQYF
TGCAGCGTTGTCCCTAGCGGGGTTGAGACCCAGTACTTC
>-|-|TRBJ1-2|TRBV7-2
CASSLVRGDGYTF
TGTGCCAGCAGCTTAGTCAGGGGTGATGGCTACACCTTC
>-|TRBD1|TRBJ2-7|TRBV28
CASRQQGSPYEQYF
TGTGCCAGCAGACAACAGGGGTCTCCCTACGAGCAGTACTTC
>-|-|TRBJ2-7|TRBV20-1
CSAIDTYEQYF
TGCAGTGCTATCGACACCTACGAGCAGTACTTC
>-|TRBD2|TRBJ2-3|TRBV19
CASSIGLARDTQYF
TGTGCCAGTAGTATAGGACTAGCCCGGGATACGCAGTATTTT
>-|-|TRBJ1-4|TRBV4-1
CASSQGPGVGNEKLFF
TGCGCCAGCAGCCAAGGTCCGGGGGTGGGTAATGAAAAACTGTTTTTT
>-|TRBD2|TRBJ2-7|TRBV27
CASRPIAGIYSYEQYF
TGTGCCAGCAGACCCATAGCGGGAATTTACTCCTACGAGCAGTACTTC
>-|TRBD1|TRBJ1-1|TRBV13
CASSFNGWGQGMGNTEAFF
TGTGCCAGCAGCTTTAATGGCTGGGGACAGGGGATGGGAAACACTGAAGCTTTCTTT
>few|-|TRBJ1-6|TRBV7-3
CASSIGTGDSPLHF
TGTGCCAGCAGCATTGGGACTGGGGATTCACCCCTCCACTTT
>-|-|TRBJ1-5|TRBV28
CATRGGGSMVANQPQHF
TGTGCCACCAGGGGAGGGGGATCAATGGTAGCAAATCAGCCCCAGCATTTT
>few|-|TRBJ2-1|TRBV18
CASANGQTLYNEQFF
TGTGCCAGCGCGAATGGACAGACCCTCTACAATGAGCAGTTCTTC
>-|-|TRBJ2-1|TRBV7-9
CASSSLSGQPYNEQFF
TGTGCCAGCAGCTCGTTGTCGGGACAACCATACAATGAGCAGTTCTTC
>few|TRBD1|TRBJ1-1|TRBV7-2
CASSPGTDNTEAFF
TGTGCCAGCAGCCCGGGGACAGATAACACTGAAGCTTTCTTT
>-|-|TRBJ1-1|TRBV2
CASNVQGMNTEAFF
TGTGCCAGCAATGTACAGGGCATGAACACTGAAGCTTTCTTT
>-|-|TRBJ1-6|TRBV6-6
CASSPLEGFNSPLHF
TGTGCCAGCAGCCCGTTAGAGGGATTCAATTCACCCCTCCACTTT
>-|TRBD1|TRBJ1-1|TRBV6-5
CASTARQGTNTEAFF
TGTGCCAGCACCGCACGACAGGGAACGAACACTGAAGCTTTCTTT
>few|-|TRBJ2-3|TRBV3-1/TRBV3-2
CASSLEPLYSTDTQYF
TGTGCCAGCAGCCTCGAACCCCTCTATAGCACAGATACGCAGTATTTT
>-|-|TRBJ2-5|TRBV10-3
CAIRTNQETQYF
TGTGCCATCAGGACTAATCAAGAGACCCAGTACTTC
>few|TRBD1|TRBJ1-4|TRBV5-5
CASSGGQGSTNEKLFF
TGTGCCAGCAGCGGGGGACAGGGCTCAACTAATGAAAAACTGTTTTTT
>many|-|TRBJ2-5|TRBV11-2
CASSPRGASAQETQYF
TGTGCCAGCAGCCCCCGGGGTGCCAGTGCTCAAGAGACCCAGTACTTC
>-|-|TRBJ2-5|TRBV11-2
CASSLGGDTETQYF
TGTGCCAGCAGCTTAGGGGGAGATACAGAGACCCAGTACTTC
>-|-|TRBJ1-4|TRBV6-5
CASSDSPATNEKLFF
TGTGCCAGCAGCGACAGCCCTGCAACTAATGAAAAACTGTTTTTT
>-|TRBD1|TRBJ2-7|TRBV5-1
CASRPGQGYEQYF
TGCGCCAGCAGGCCGGGACAGGGCTACGAGCAGTACTTC
>-|TRBD2|TRBJ2-1|TRBV7-3
CASSSLAGGLDEQFF
TGTGCCAGCAGCTCCTTAGCGGGGGGGCTCGATGAGCAGTTCTTC
>few|-|TRBJ2-1|TRBV7-2
CASGGRGSYNEQFF
TGTGCCAGCGGCGGACGGGGATCCTACAATGAGCAGTTCTTC